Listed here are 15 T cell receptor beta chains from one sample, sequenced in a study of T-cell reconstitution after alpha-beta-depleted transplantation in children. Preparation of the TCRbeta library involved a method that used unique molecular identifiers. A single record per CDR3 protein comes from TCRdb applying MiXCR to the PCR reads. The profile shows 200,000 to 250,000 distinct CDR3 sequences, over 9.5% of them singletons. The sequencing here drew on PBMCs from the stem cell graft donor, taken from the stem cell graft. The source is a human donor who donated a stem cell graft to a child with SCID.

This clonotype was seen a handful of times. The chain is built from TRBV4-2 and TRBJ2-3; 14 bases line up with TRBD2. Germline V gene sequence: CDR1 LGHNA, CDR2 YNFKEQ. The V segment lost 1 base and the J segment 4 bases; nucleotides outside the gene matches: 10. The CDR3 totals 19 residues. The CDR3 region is CASSQGLAGGPVISDTQYF. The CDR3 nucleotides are TGTGCCAGCAGCCAAGGACTAGCGGGGGGGCCAGTTATTTCAGATACGCAGTATTTT.

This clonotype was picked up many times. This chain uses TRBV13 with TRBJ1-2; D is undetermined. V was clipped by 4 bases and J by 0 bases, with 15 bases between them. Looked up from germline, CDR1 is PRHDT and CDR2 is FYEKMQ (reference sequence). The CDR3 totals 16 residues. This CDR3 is CASSSIRAATNYGYTF. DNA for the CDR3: TGTGCCAGCAGCTCGATCCGGGCAGCAACTAACTATGGCTACACCTTC. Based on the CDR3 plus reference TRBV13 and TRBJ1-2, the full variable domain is AAGVIQSPRHLIKEKRETATLKCYPIPRHDTVYWYQQGPGQDPQFLISFYEKMQSDKGSIPDRFSAQQFSDYHSELNMSSLELGDSALYFCASSSIRAATNYGYTFGSGTRLTVV.

The CDR3 DNA reads as TGTGCCAGTCGGGGGAACCCGAACACCGGGGAGCTGTTTTTT. Amino acids: CASRGNPNTGELFF. The chain links TRBV7-8 to TRBJ2-2, with D perhaps matching TRBD2 (6 bases). V shed 9 bases and J shed 0 bases, with 11 bases lying between them. Germline CDR1 SGHVS, CDR2 FQNEAQ. There are 14 residues in the CDR3.

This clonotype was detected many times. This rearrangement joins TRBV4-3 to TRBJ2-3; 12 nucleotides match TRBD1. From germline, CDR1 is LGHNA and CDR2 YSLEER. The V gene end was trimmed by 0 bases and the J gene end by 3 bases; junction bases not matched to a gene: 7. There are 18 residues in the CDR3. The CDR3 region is CASSQEGRGQGATDTQYF. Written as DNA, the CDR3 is TGCGCCAGCAGCCAAGAAGGCCGGGGACAGGGGGCAACAGATACGCAGTATTTT.

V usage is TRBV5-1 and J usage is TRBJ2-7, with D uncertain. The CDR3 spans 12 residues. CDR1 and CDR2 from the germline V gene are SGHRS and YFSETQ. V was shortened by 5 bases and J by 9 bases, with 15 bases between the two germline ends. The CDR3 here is CASRSRQHTQYF. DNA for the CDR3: TGCGCCAGCAGAAGCCGCCAGCATACGCAGTACTTC.

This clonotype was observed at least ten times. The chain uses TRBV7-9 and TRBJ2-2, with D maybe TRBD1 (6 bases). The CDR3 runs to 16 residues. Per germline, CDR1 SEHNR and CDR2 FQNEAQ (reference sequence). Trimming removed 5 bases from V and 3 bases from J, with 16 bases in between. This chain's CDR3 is CASSRPQGIDTGELFF. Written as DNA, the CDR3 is TGTGCCAGCAGCCGGCCGCAGGGGATTGACACCGGGGAGCTGTTTTTT.

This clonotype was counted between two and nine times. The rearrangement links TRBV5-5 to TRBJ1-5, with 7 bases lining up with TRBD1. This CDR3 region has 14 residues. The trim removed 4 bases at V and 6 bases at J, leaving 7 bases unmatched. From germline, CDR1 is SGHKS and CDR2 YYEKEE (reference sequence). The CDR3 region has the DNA TGTGCCAGCAGCGTTGACAGGGAACCTCAGCCCCAGCATTTT. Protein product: CASSVDREPQPQHF.

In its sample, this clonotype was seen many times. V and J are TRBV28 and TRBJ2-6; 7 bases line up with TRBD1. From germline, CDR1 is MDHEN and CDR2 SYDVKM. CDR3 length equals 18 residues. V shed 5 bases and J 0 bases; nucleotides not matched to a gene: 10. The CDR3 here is CASSTWTGFHSGANVLTF. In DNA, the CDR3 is TGTGCCAGCAGTACGTGGACAGGCTTTCACTCTGGGGCCAACGTCCTGACTTTC.

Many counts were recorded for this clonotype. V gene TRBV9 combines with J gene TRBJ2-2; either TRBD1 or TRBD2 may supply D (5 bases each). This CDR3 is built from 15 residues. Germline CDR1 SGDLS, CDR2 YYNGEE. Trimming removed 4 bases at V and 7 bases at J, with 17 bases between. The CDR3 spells CASSPIRGTFGELFF. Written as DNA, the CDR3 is TGTGCCAGCAGCCCGATCCGGGGCACCTTCGGGGAGCTGTTTTTT.

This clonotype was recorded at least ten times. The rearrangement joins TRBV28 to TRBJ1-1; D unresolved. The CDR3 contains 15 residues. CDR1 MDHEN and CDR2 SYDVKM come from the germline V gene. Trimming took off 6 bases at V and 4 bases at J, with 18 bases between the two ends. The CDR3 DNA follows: TGTGCCAGCAGCTCCCAGTCCGGGGTGGGCACTGAAGCTTTCTTT. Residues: CASSSQSGVGTEAFF.

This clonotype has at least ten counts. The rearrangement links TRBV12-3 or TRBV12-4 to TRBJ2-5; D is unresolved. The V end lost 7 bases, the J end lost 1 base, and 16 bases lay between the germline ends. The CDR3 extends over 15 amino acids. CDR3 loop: CASTHYRAGQETQYF. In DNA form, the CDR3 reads TGTGCCAGCACCCATTACCGGGCAGGCCAAGAGACCCAGTACTTC.

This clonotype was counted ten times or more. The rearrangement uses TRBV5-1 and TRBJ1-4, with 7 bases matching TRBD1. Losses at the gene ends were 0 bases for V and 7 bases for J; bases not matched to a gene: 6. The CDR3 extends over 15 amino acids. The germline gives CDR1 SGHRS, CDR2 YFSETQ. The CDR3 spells CASSLETGKGEKLFF. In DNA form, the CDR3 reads TGCGCCAGCAGCTTGGAGACAGGGAAGGGTGAAAAACTGTTTTTT.

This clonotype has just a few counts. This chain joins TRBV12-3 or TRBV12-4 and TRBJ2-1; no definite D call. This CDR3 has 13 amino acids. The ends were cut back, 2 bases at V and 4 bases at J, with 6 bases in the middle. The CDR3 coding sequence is TGTGCCAGCAGTTTATTACAGTACAATGAGCAGTTCTTC. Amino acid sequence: CASSLLQYNEQFF.

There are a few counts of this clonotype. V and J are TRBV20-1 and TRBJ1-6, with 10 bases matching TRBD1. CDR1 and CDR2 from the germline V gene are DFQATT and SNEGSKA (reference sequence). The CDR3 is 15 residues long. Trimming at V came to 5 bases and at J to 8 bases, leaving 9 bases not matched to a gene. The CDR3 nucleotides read TGCAGTGCTGGAAGCTCCGGGACAGGGGATTCACCCCTCCACTTT. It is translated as CSAGSSGTGDSPLHF.

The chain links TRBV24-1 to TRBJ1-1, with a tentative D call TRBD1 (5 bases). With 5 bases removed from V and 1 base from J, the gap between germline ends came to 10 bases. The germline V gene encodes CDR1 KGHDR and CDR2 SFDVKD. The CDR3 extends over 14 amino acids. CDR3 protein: CATSGGAGNTEAFF. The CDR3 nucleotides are TGTGCCACCAGTGGAGGGGCCGGGAACACTGAAGCTTTCTTT.